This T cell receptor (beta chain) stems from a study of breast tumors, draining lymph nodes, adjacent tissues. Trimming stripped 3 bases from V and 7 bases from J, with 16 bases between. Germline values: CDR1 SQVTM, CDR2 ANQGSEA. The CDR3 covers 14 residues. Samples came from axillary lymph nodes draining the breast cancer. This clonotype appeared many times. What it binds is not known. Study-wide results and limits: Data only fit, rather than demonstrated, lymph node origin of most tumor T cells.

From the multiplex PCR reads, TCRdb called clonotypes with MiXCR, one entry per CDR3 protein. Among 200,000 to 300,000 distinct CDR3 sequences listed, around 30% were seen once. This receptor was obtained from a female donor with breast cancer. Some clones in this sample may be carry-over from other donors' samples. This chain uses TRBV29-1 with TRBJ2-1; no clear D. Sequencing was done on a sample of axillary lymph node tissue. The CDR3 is CSVDGPRVGNEQFF. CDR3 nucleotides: TGCAGCGTTGACGGACCACGGGTCGGAAATGAGCAGTTCTTC.